This paragraph covers one TCR beta chain sequence. CDR3 length: 15 amino acids. V gave up 2 bases and J gave up 2 bases, with 10 bases separating them. CDR1 and CDR2 (germline): MNHEY, SMNVEV (reference sequence). This specimen belongs to a study of cytotoxic CD8 clonotypes in ibrutinib-treated CLL. Study as a whole: When averaged across all of the samples, the counts came to approximately 280,000 productive templates and tens of thousands of productive rearrangements.

The protocol was immunoSEQ multiplex PCR, while the TCRdb copy is restricted to in-frame clones and leaves out a portion. This sample has some 50,000 clones, with 60% to 80% found just once. The chain combines TRBV27 with TRBJ2-1; no clear D. The source was PBMCs, collected after 12 months of ibrutinib treatment. The clonotype originates from a human donor with chronic lymphocytic leukemia. DNA of the CDR3: TGTGCCAGCAGTTTAGCCGGACCTACCTACAATGAGCAGTTCTTC. Its translation is CASSLAGPTYNEQFF.